The source of this T cell receptor beta chain is a study of human T cells and chemical hapten exposure. Germline-derived CDR1 and CDR2 are SGHTA and FQGNSA. Trimming stripped 1 base from V and 7 bases from J, with 14 bases between. The CDR3 covers 14 residues. TCRdb ran MiXCR on the RACE reads and lists one entry per CDR3 protein. Of 95,000 to 150,000 distinct CDR3 sequences in the sample, approximately 11% were seen once. The time point here: patch test 3, about 24 weeks after DPC sensitization. Documented treatment: therapeutic diphenylcyclopropenone sensitization with weekly scalp DPC. This receptor was obtained from a woman in her forties or fifties with alopecia areata. Some clones in this sample may be carry-over from other donors' samples. The material sequenced was whole blood, taken in connection with sensitization to the hapten diphenylcyclopropenone (DPC). The V gene is TRBV7-2, the J gene TRBJ2-7; D not certain. CDR3 loop: CASSLEGLGLEQYF. DNA for the CDR3: TGTGCCAGCAGCTTAGAAGGTCTAGGCCTGGAGCAGTACTTC.